This T cell receptor (beta chain) stems from a study of T cell responses to AZD1222 COVID-19 vaccine. Turning to this clone: As yet, its antigen is unknown. Sequence at one end of the junction differs from germline and may be a read error.

Libraries were prepared by immunoSEQ multiplex PCR; TCRdb keeps only in-frame clonotypes and omits some of them. The sample lists more than 100,000 clones; 90% to 95% were seen once. Findings and limits, study-wide: Samples come after the peak T cell response, not at day 14. Just a handful of AZD1222 recipients tested seropositive at baseline.

The CDR3 loop spans 12 amino acids. Germline lookup yields CDR1 SGHRS and CDR2 YFSETQ. This rearrangement joins TRBV5-1 to TRBJ2-3; 7 bases agree with TRBD1. This specimen was peripheral blood, taken on day 0 of AZD1222 vaccination. The TCR originated in an adult in good health. The CDR3 coding sequence is TGCGCCAGCAGCTTGAACCAAGGGGGCCTTAATTTT. It codes for CASSLNQGGLNF.